The 3 T cell receptor beta chains in this list originate from one sample, sequenced in a study of cytomegalovirus exposure and HLA in healthy donors. Sequenced by immunoSEQ multiplex PCR; TCRdb stores in-frame clones only, minus some. The sample yields 200,000 to 250,000 clones, 80% to 90% seen once. The source material was PBMCs. The receptors stem from a man younger than 35 in good health and CMV-seronegative.

The V call is TRBV28, the J call TRBJ2-3; tentative D call: TRBD1 (6 bases). This CDR3 has 17 amino acids. Germline lookup yields CDR1 MDHEN and CDR2 SYDVKM. V was shortened by 5 bases and J by 1 base, with 19 bases between the two germline ends. CDR3 loop: CASSPPGDPWGTDTQYF. CDR3 nucleotides: TGTGCCAGCAGTCCCCCAGGGGATCCATGGGGCACAGATACGCAGTATTTT.

This clone occurred a few times. The genes are TRBV5-6 and TRBJ2-4; 9 nucleotides match TRBD1. The CDR3 is 18 residues long. V lost 0 bases to trimming and J lost 8 bases; unmatched junction nucleotides: 15. CDR1 and CDR2 (germline): SGHDT, YYEEEE. The chain's CDR3 is CASSLAELQGAGVDIQYF. CDR3 DNA: TGTGCCAGCAGCTTGGCGGAGCTACAGGGGGCAGGGGTAGACATTCAGTACTTC.

V usage is TRBV7-9 and J usage is TRBJ2-7; the D gene is possibly TRBD2 (5 bases). Trimming removed 5 bases from V and 4 bases from J, with 9 bases in between. The CDR3 loop spans 12 amino acids. Germline V gene data show CDR1 as SEHNR and CDR2 as FQNEAQ (reference sequence). The CDR3 sequence: CASSPGFYEQYF. The DNA of the CDR3 is TGTGCCAGCAGCCCGGGGTTTTACGAGCAGTACTTC.